What follows is one T cell receptor beta chain and its context. The entry originates in a study of control samples from healthy donors and cancer patients. TCRdb's copy holds only in-frame clones and misses some; the assay was immunoSEQ multiplex PCR. The table shows some 98,000 clones, with approximately 84% occurring only once. The length of the CDR3 is 13 residues. Germline loops: CDR1 SGHNT, CDR2 YENEEA. V dropped 0 bases and J dropped 8 bases, with 8 bases sitting between them. The source material was PBMCs. The chain links TRBV11-3 to TRBJ2-1, with D perhaps TRBD1 or TRBD2 (5 bases each). The sequence derives from a man between 65 and 85 years old with lung cancer. The CDR3 DNA reads as TGTGCCAGCAGCTTAGAGAGGGGTCATGAGCAGTTCTTC. It specifies CASSLERGHEQFF.